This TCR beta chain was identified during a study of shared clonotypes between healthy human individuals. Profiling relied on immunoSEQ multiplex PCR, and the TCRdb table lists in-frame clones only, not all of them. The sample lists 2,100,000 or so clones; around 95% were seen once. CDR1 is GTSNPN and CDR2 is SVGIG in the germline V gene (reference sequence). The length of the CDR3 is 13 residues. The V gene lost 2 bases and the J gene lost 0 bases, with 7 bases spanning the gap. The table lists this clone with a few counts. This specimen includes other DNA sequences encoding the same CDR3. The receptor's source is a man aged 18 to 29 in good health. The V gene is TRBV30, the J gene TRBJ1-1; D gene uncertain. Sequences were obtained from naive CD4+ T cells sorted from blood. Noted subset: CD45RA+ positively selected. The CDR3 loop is CAWSTGLNTEAFF. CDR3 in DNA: TGTGCCTGGAGTACCGGACTGAACACTGAAGCTTTCTTT.